The next 19 T cell receptor beta chains were all read from a single sample in a study of T cell clonality in common variable immunodeficiency. Libraries were prepared by immunoSEQ multiplex PCR; TCRdb keeps only in-frame clonotypes and omits some of them. The repertoire consists of tens of thousands of clones, none detected only once. The sequencing input was peripheral blood mononuclear cells. These receptors all stem from a person aged 18-69 years in good health.

This clone was seen only a few times. The CDR3 is cut off 3 residues early in the read; its end comes from the germline J gene. Other DNA variants within this sample encode the same CDR3. The rearrangement uses TRBV2 and TRBJ1-3; 10 bases fit TRBD1. Germline assignment: CDR1 SNHLY and CDR2 FYNNEI. The length of the CDR3 is 15 residues. J lost 6 bases, V lost 7 bases, and 9 bases had no gene match. The CDR3 loop is CASIPGTGVINTIYF. The DNA read from the CDR3 is TGTGCCAGCATTCCCGGGACAGGGGTAATAAACACC.

This clone was picked up many times. The observed sequence ends 3 residues before the CDR3 terminus, with the missing tail filled in from the germline J gene. The J gene is TRBJ1-2, the V gene TRBV7-9; D may be TRBD1 (5 bases). CDR3 length: 13 amino acids. Between the trimmed V and J ends, which lost 2 bases and 3 bases, there was a span of 7 bases. CDR1 SEHNR and CDR2 FQNEAQ come from the germline V gene (reference sequence). The CDR3 reads CASSLQGYYGYTF. The sequenced part of the CDR3 DNA is TGTGCCAGCAGCTTACAGGGTTACTATGGC.

This clone was picked up many times. Read sequence stops 3 residues before the CDR3 end, and the germline J gene provides the missing end. The chain has TRBV20-1 and TRBJ2-5; D perhaps matches TRBD1 (6 bases). This CDR3 spans 13 amino acids. CDR1 is DFQATT, CDR2 SNEGSKA, per germline (reference sequence). Trimming removed 0 bases from V and 5 bases from J, with 10 bases in between. This CDR3 reads CSAREGARETQYF. CDR3 bases read: TGCAGTGCTAGAGAGGGGGCTCGGGAGACC.

The sample holds a few counts of this clone. The read stops 3 residues short of the end of the CDR3; the missing end is completed from the germline J gene. The chain links TRBV11-3 to TRBJ2-1; D is possibly TRBD2 (5 bases). Germline loops: CDR1 SGHNT, CDR2 YENEEA. V dropped 1 base and J dropped 6 bases, with 7 bases sitting between them. The CDR3 extends over 13 amino acids. Here the CDR3 reads CASSLVEGNEQFF. CDR3 DNA, as far as it was read: TGTGCCAGCAGCTTAGTAGAGGGCAATGAG.

In its sample, this clone was seen many times. The sequence runs out 3 residues before the end of the CDR3; the remainder is reconstructed from the germline J gene. The rearrangement links TRBV12-3 or TRBV12-4 to TRBJ1-3, with 9 bases fitting TRBD1. The trim removed 6 bases at V and 4 bases at J, leaving 4 bases unmatched. The CDR3 runs to 14 residues. CDR3 amino acids: CASSKGQGGNTIYF. The covered CDR3 bases are TGTGCCAGCAGCAAGGGACAGGGAGGAAACACC.

This clone was seen at least ten times. Read data end 3 residues before the CDR3 end; the end is taken from the germline J gene. The chain combines TRBV5-1 with TRBJ2-1, with 7 bases identical to TRBD2. CDR1 is SGHRS, CDR2 YFSETQ, per germline. V gave up 4 bases and J gave up 5 bases; unmatched junction bases: 9. CDR3 length: 15 residues. The DNA read from the CDR3 is TGCGCCAGCAGCCAAAGCGGGAACAACGACAATGAG. It yields the protein CASSQSGNNDNE. The CDR3 as a whole reads CASSQSGNNDNEQFF. The entire variable domain, with the rest obtained from reference TRBV5-1 and TRBJ2-1, is as follows: KAGVTQTPRYLIKTRGQQVTLSCSPISGHRSVSWYQQTPGQGLQFLFEYFSETQRNKGNFPGRFSGRQFSNSRSEMNVSTLELGDSALYLCASSQSGNNDNEQFFGPGTRLTVL.

This clone was observed a handful of times. The CDR3 end is not reached by the read, which stops 3 residues before it; the germline J gene fills it in. J is TRBJ1-2 and V is TRBV6-1; a weak D match, TRBD1 (5 bases). The V gene's germline CDR1 is MNHNS and CDR2 SASEGT. The CDR3 length is 14 residues. CDR3 protein: CASSGTFSSNDYTF. Incomplete CDR3 DNA: TGTGCCAGCAGTGGGACATTTTCCTCCAATGAC.

This clone was recorded a few times. The read ends 3 residues early relative to the CDR3; the germline J gene fills the gap. The chain carries TRBV2 and TRBJ2-7; 10 positions agree with TRBD2. Trimming at V came to 7 bases and at J to 6 bases, leaving 6 bases not matched to a gene. Germline-derived CDR1 and CDR2 are SNHLY and FYNNEI. The CDR3 totals 13 residues. The DNA read from the CDR3 is TGTGCCAGCAAACAGGCTAGCGGGAGCGAG. Its protein product is CASKQASGSE. The complete CDR3 protein is CASKQASGSEQYF.

This clone was recorded many times. The read stops 3 residues short of the end of the CDR3; the missing end is completed from the germline J gene. The V gene is TRBV2, the J gene TRBJ1-1; D remains ambiguous. The germline V gene has CDR1 SNHLY and CDR2 FYNNEI. The germline V and J ends were trimmed by 8 bases and 1 base, with 14 bases remaining between them. The CDR3 spans 14 residues. The sequenced CDR3 bases are TGTGCCAGCGACCCAGACATGGCGAACACTGAA. It is translated as CASDPDMANTE. The whole CDR3 protein reads CASDPDMANTEAFF. Together with reference TRBV2 and TRBJ1-1, the CDR3 gives the full variable domain: EPEVTQTPSHQVTQMGQEVILRCVPISNHLYFYWYRQILGQKVEFLVSFYNNEISEKSEIFDDQFSVERPDGSNFTLKIRSTKLEDSAMYFCASDPDMANTEAFFGQGTRLTVV.

As regards this clone: With the read ending 3 residues before the CDR3 end, the germline J gene is used to fill in that end. V is TRBV2 and J is TRBJ2-1; 9 bases agree with TRBD2. J was trimmed by 4 bases and V by 8 bases; bases with no gene match: 6. Germline CDR1 is SNHLY and CDR2 is FYNNEI. This CDR3 is 14 amino acids long. The covered CDR3 bases are TGTGCCAGCCGAGCGGGAGGTCTATACAATGAG. This sequence encodes CASRAGGLYNE. The complete CDR3 sequence is CASRAGGLYNEQFF.

The table lists this clone with many counts. The CDR3 extends 3 residues past the end of the read, so its final part is completed from the germline J gene. The chain uses TRBV4-1 and TRBJ1-1; a possible D gene is TRBD1 (5 bases). The CDR3 has 15 residues. The germline V and J ends were trimmed by 8 bases and 4 bases, with 20 bases remaining between them. CDR1 is MGHRA, CDR2 YSYEKL, per germline. The CDR3 reads CASPSRGGPGTEAFF. CDR3 DNA (partial): TGCGCCAGCCCCTCGAGGGGCGGACCGGGCACTGAA.

This clone was recorded a few times. Just one base apart from a much larger clone, this may be a read error. Coverage ceases 3 residues before the CDR3 finishes, and the germline J gene fills in the end. V and J are TRBV5-3 and TRBJ2-2, with D perhaps TRBD1 (5 bases). TRBV5-3 is an ORF, and what it does is uncertain. CDR3 length: 17 residues. CDR3 loop: CARSLASGPANNSPLFF. The sequenced CDR3 bases are TGTGCCAGAAGCTTGGCTTCAGGGCCGGCGAATAATTCACCG.

This clone was recorded many times. The read terminates 3 residues before the CDR3 end, so the remaining end is supplied by the germline J gene. This sequence joins TRBV28 and TRBJ1-3; unclear D gene. Germline V gives CDR1 MDHEN, CDR2 SYDVKM. The CDR3 covers 16 residues. The germline V and J ends were trimmed by 7 bases and 2 bases, with 18 bases remaining between them. The sequenced part of the CDR3 DNA is TGTGCCAGCACTCCTCAGGCAGTTGAAACTGGAAACACC. It is translated as CASTPQAVETGNT. The CDR3 in full is CASTPQAVETGNTIYF. Variable domain in full (rest from reference TRBV28 and TRBJ1-3): DVKVTQSSRYLVKRTGEKVFLECVQDMDHENMFWYRQDPGLGLRLIYFSYDVKMKEKGDIPEGYSVSREKKERFSLILESASTNQTSMYLCASTPQAVETGNTIYFGEGSWLTVV.

This clone occurred many times. The read is 3 residues too short to cover the CDR3 end, so that end is filled in from the germline J gene. V and J are TRBV2 and TRBJ2-3, with 13 bases fitting TRBD2. This CDR3 has 18 residues. With 5 bases clipped from V and 1 base from J, the junction kept 9 bases outside the gene matches. CDR1 is SNHLY and CDR2 is FYNNEI in the germline V gene. Partial CDR3 DNA: TGTGCCAGCAGTCGGACCTCTGGGACTAGCGGGGGCACAGATACG. This translates into CASSRTSGTSGGTDT. The whole CDR3 protein reads CASSRTSGTSGGTDTQYF.

This clone was counted many times. The read falls 3 residues short of the CDR3 end, and the missing part is taken from the germline J gene. The chain recombines TRBV5-1 with TRBJ1-4; weak D call: TRBD1 (6 bases). Germline CDR1 SGHRS, CDR2 YFSETQ. Trimming removed 2 bases at V and 0 bases at J, with 8 bases between. The CDR3 sequence is 15 residues long. The chain's CDR3 is CASSLGTTTNEKLFF. CDR3 DNA (partial): TGCGCCAGCAGCTTAGGGACAACAACTAATGAAAAA.

The sample holds a few counts of this clone. The read falls 3 residues short of the CDR3 end, and the missing part is taken from the germline J gene. The chain combines TRBV6-1 with TRBJ1-6; TRBD1 might be the D (5 bases). V lost 2 bases and J lost 6, with 11 bases in between. CDR1 and CDR2 (germline): MNHNS, SASEGT. The CDR3 has 15 residues. CDR3 DNA, as far as it was read: TGTGCCAGCAGTGAACGACAGACCCGTAATTCACCC. This gives the protein CASSERQTRNSP. The CDR3 in full is CASSERQTRNSPLHF.

This clone was found many times. The read comes to an end 3 residues before the CDR3 does, leaving the germline J gene to fill in the end. V is TRBV29-1 and J is TRBJ1-2, with no clear D. Per the germline V gene, CDR1 is SQVTM and CDR2 is ANQGSEA. Deletions cut 3 bases from V and 2 bases from J, with 10 bases between. The CDR3 is made up of 13 amino acids. CDR3 loop: CSVDKGGNYGYTF. The part of the CDR3 DNA that was read is TGCAGCGTTGATAAGGGCGGGAACTATGGC.

A remark on this clone: Read coverage stops 3 residues before the CDR3 terminus; the germline J gene supplies the remainder. V is TRBV7-9 and J is TRBJ1-1; D remains unclear. This CDR3 region has 14 residues. V dropped 6 bases and J dropped 1 base, with 12 bases sitting between them. Germline CDR1 and CDR2: SEHNR and FQNEAQ (reference sequence). CDR3 DNA (partial): TGTGCCAGCAGGTTTGGCCCCCCGAACACTGAA. It yields the protein CASRFGPPNTE. The CDR3 in full is CASRFGPPNTEAFF.

This clone was detected ten times or more. CDR3 bases read: TGCGCCAGCAGCCACGCCGGGACAGTTACCTACGAG. Its translation: CASSHAGTVTYE. In full, the CDR3 reads CASSHAGTVTYEQYF. The chain combines TRBV4-1 with TRBJ2-7; 7 nucleotides line up with TRBD1. Coverage ceases 3 residues before the CDR3 finishes, and the germline J gene fills in the end. The junction had 7 bases not matched to a gene; V was cut back by 3 bases and J by 2 bases. The length of the CDR3 is 15 residues. The germline gives CDR1 MGHRA, CDR2 YSYEKL.